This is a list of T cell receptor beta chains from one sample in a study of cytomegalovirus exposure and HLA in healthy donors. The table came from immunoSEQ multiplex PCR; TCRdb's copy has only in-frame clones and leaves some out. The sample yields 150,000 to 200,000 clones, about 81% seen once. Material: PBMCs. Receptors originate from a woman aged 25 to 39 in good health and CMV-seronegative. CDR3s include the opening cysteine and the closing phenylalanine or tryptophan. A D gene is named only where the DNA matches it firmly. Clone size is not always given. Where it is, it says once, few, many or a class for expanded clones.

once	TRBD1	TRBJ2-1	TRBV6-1	CASRMGQGAYNEQFF	TGTGCCAGCAGAATGGGACAGGGGGCCTACAATGAGCAGTTCTTC
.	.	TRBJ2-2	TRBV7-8	CASSPGFDTGELFF	TGTGCCAGCAGTCCAGGGTTCGACACCGGGGAGCTGTTTTTT
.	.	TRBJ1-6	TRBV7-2	CASSNTGTQGSYNSPLHF	TGTGCCAGCAGCAACACGGGGACTCAGGGCTCCTATAATTCACCCCTCCACTTT
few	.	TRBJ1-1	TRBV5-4	CASSEQKLNTEAFF	TGTGCCAGCAGCGAACAGAAATTGAACACTGAAGCTTTCTTT
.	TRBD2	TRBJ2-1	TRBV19	CASSSGGSTYNEQFF	TGTGCCAGTAGTTCCGGGGGGTCAACCTACAATGAGCAGTTCTTC
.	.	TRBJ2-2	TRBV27	CASSRVGTGELFF	TGTGCCAGCAGTCGGGTTGGCACCGGGGAGCTGTTTTTT
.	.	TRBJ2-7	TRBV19	CASSTFLASPNGQYF	TGTGCCAGTAGTACCTTCCTAGCTTCTCCTAATGGGCAGTACTTC
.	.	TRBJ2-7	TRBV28	CASSSGTPYEQYF	TGTGCCAGCAGTTCCGGGACACCTTACGAGCAGTACTTC
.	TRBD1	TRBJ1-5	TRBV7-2	CASSLEGASNQPQHF	TGTGCCAGCAGCTTAGAGGGGGCGAGCAATCAGCCCCAGCATTTT
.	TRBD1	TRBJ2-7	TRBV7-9	CASSGQGYEQYF	TGTGCCAGCAGCGGACAGGGCTACGAGCAGTACTTC
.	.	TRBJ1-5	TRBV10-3	CASSEATIPNQPQHF	TGTGCCAGCAGTGAAGCGACGATTCCCAATCAGCCCCAGCATTTT
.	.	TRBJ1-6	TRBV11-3	CASSLEGRSPLHF	TGTGCCAGCAGCTTAGAGGGGCGCTCACCCCTCCACTTT
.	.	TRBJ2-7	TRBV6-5	CASSYSYGSYEQYF	TGTGCCAGCAGTTACTCCTACGGCTCCTACGAGCAGTACTTC
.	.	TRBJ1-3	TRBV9	CASSVGEGGTSGNTIYF	TGTGCCAGCAGCGTAGGGGAGGGGGGAACCTCTGGAAACACCATATATTTT
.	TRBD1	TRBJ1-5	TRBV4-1	CASSQEPGQGNQPQHF	TGCGCCAGCAGCCAAGAACCAGGACAGGGCAATCAGCCCCAGCATTTT
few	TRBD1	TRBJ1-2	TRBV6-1	CASSAVIQGAVGYTF	TGTGCCAGCAGCGCTGTTATACAGGGGGCTGTTGGCTACACCTTC
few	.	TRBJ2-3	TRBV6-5	CASSYYKGYGTDTQYF	TGTGCCAGCAGTTACTACAAGGGGTACGGCACAGATACGCAGTATTTT
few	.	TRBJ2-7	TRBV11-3	CASSFGGRGDEQYF	TGTGCCAGCAGCTTTGGAGGCAGGGGGGACGAGCAGTACTTC
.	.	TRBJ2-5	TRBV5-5	CASSPVVQIQETQYF	TGTGCCAGCAGCCCGGTAGTACAGATCCAAGAGACCCAGTACTTC
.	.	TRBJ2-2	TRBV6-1	CASSEYLGQGGTGELFF	TGTGCCAGCAGTGAATACTTGGGGCAGGGGGGCACCGGGGAGCTGTTTTTT
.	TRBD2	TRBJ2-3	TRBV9	CASSVTSGSGTDTQYF	TGTGCCAGCAGCGTCACTAGCGGGAGTGGCACAGATACGCAGTATTTT
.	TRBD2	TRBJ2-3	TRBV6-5	CASSGLAGTQYF	TGTGCCAGCAGCGGACTAGCCGGTACGCAGTATTTT
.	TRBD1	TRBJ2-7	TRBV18	CASSTTGGYEQYF	TGTGCCAGCTCAACGACAGGGGGTTACGAGCAGTACTTC
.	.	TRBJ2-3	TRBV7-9	CASSLGQSSSTDTQYF	TGTGCCAGCAGCTTAGGTCAGTCCTCTAGCACAGATACGCAGTATTTT
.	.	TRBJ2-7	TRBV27	CASPSAYEQYF	TGTGCCAGCCCCTCCGCCTACGAGCAGTACTTC
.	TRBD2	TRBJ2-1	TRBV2	CASNLAVYNEQFF	TGTGCCAGCAATCTAGCGGTCTACAATGAGCAGTTCTTC
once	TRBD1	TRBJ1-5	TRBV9	CAREPGQGFQPQHF	TGTGCCAGAGAACCGGGACAGGGGTTTCAGCCCCAGCATTTT
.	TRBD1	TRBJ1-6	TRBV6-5	CASSLTGGVSPLHF	TGTGCCAGCAGTCTGACAGGGGGCGTCTCACCCCTCCACTTT
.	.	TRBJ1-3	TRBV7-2	CASSPLWGTGGNTIYF	TGTGCCAGCAGCCCACTATGGGGAACAGGAGGAAACACCATATATTTT
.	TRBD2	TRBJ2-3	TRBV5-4	CASSGRTSGFTDTQYF	TGTGCCAGCAGCGGACGGACTAGCGGTTTCACAGATACGCAGTATTTT
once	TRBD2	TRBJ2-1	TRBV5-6	CASSLGSGRHEQFF	TGTGCCAGCAGCTTGGGCAGCGGGAGGCATGAGCAGTTCTTC
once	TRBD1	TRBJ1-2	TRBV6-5	CASSLGGGNYGYTF	TGTGCCAGCAGTTTAGGGGGCGGAAACTATGGCTACACCTTC
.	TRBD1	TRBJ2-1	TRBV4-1	CASSQGQGESYNEQFF	TGCGCCAGCAGCCAGGGACAGGGTGAGTCCTACAATGAGCAGTTCTTC
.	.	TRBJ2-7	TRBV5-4	CASSLELGSDEQYF	TGTGCCAGCAGCTTGGAGTTAGGGAGCGACGAGCAGTACTTC
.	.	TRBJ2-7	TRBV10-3	CAISDNWSYEQYF	TGTGCCATCAGTGACAACTGGTCCTACGAGCAGTACTTC
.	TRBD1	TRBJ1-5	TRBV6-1	CASSENYGQGAPPQHF	TGTGCCAGCAGTGAGAATTATGGACAGGGGGCGCCTCCCCAGCATTTT
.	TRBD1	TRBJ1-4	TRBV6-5	CASQGALNEKLFF	TGTGCCAGCCAGGGGGCCCTTAATGAAAAACTGTTTTTT
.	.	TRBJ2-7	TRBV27	CASRLGVGAGEQYF	TGTGCCAGCAGGCTAGGGGTTGGGGCAGGCGAGCAGTACTTC
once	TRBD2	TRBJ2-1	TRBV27	CASKRGGGLAAYNEQFF	TGTGCCAGCAAGCGTGGTGGTGGCCTAGCGGCCTACAATGAGCAGTTCTTC
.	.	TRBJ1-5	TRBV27	CASSSFGGRNSNQPQHF	TGTGCCAGCAGTTCTTTTGGGGGCCGAAATAGCAATCAGCCCCAGCATTTT
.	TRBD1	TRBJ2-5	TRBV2	CASSARTGETQYF	TGTGCCAGCAGTGCAAGGACAGGGGAGACCCAGTACTTC
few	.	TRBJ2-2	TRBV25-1	CASTARLGTGELFF	TGTGCCAGCACTGCACGACTGGGCACCGGGGAGCTGTTTTTT
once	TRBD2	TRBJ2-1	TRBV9	CASSVTGTSGVSSYNEQFF	TGTGCCAGCAGCGTGACCGGGACTAGCGGGGTTAGCTCCTACAATGAGCAGTTCTTC
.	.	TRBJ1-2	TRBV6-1	CASSESQGRSNYGYTF	TGTGCCAGCAGTGAATCGCAGGGCAGGTCCAACTATGGCTACACCTTC
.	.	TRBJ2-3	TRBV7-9	CASISTYIPDTQYF	TGTGCCAGCATTTCGACATACATCCCAGATACGCAGTATTTT
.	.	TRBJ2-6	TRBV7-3	CASSSNSGANGLTF	TGTGCCAGCAGCTCCAACTCTGGGGCCAACGGCCTGACTTTC
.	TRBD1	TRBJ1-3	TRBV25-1	CASSEPGQGAISGNTIYF	TGTGCCAGCAGTGAACCGGGACAGGGGGCAATCTCTGGAAACACCATATATTTT
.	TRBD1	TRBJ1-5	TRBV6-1	CASSGPGQARGNQPQHF	TGTGCCAGCAGTGGACCAGGACAGGCCAGGGGCAATCAGCCCCAGCATTTT
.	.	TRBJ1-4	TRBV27	CASSLSSRRIGDAGEKLFF	TGTGCCAGCAGTTTAAGTTCACGTAGGATCGGGGATGCCGGGGAAAAACTGTTTTTT
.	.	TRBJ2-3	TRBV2	CASSDSAGATQYF	TGTGCCAGCAGTGACTCGGCAGGGGCCACGCAGTATTTT
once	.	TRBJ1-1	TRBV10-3	CAISGGDRATEAFF	TGTGCCATCAGTGGCGGGGACCGGGCCACTGAAGCTTTCTTT
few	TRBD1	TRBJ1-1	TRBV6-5	CASSYSGTVTTEAFF	TGTGCCAGCAGTTACTCGGGGACAGTTACCACTGAAGCTTTCTTT
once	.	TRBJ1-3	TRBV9	CASSVLDSASSGNTIYF	TGTGCCAGCAGCGTGCTGGACAGCGCGTCCTCTGGAAACACCATATATTTT
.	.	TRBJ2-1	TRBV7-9	CSSSSTEIDYNEQFF	TGTTCCAGTTCCTCGACAGAAATCGATTACAATGAGCAGTTCTTC
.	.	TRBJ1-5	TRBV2	CASSPLGGSVQPQHF	TGTGCCAGCAGCCCCCTGGGAGGGTCCGTTCAGCCCCAGCATTTT
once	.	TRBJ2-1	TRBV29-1	CSVAISYNEQFF	TGCAGCGTTGCCATTTCCTACAATGAGCAGTTCTTC
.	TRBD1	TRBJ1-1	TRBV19	CASSMQGGNTEAFF	TGTGCCAGTAGTATGCAGGGGGGGAACACTGAAGCTTTCTTT
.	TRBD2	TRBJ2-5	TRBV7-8	CASSLVAGGQETQYF	TGTGCCAGCAGCTTAGTCGCGGGGGGGCAAGAGACCCAGTACTTC
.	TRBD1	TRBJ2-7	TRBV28	CASSFPNRQGLAYEQYF	TGTGCCAGCAGTTTCCCCAACCGACAGGGCCTAGCCTACGAGCAGTACTTC
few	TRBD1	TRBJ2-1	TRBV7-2	CASRPVAGTGVFSEQFF	TGTGCCAGCAGGCCCGTCGCCGGGACAGGGGTTTTCAGCGAGCAGTTCTTC